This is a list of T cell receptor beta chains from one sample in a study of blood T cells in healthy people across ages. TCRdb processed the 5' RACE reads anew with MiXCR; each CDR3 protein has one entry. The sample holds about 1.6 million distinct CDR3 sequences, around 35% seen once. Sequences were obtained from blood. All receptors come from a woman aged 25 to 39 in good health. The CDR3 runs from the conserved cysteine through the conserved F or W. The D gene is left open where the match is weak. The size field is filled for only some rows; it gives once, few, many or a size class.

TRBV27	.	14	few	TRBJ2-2	CASSTRRDTGELFF	TGTGCCAGCAGTACAAGGCGGGACACCGGGGAGCTGTTTTTT
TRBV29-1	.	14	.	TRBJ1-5	CSVVVQSTYQPQHF	TGCAGCGTTGTTGTACAGTCGACCTATCAGCCCCAGCATTTT
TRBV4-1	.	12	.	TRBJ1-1	CASSQDPAEAFF	TGCGCTAGCAGCCAAGACCCCGCTGAAGCTTTCTTT
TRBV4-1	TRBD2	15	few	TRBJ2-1	CASSQPSGRSNEQFF	TGCGCCAGCAGCCAGCCTAGCGGGAGGTCTAATGAGCAGTTCTTC
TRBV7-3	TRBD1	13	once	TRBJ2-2	CAKQGARYGELFF	TGTGCCAAACAGGGGGCTCGTTACGGGGAGCTGTTTTTT
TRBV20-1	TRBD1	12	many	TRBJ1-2	CSASGTDYGYTF	TGCAGTGCTAGCGGGACAGACTATGGCTACACCTTC
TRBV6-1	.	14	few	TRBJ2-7	CASSPDFSSYEQYF	TGTGCCAGCAGTCCGGATTTTAGCTCCTACGAGCAGTACTTC
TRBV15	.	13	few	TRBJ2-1	CAASRDRKSEQFF	TGTGCCGCCAGCAGAGATCGAAAATCTGAGCAGTTCTTC
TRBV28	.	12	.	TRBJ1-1	CASSLIGRQAFF	TGTGCCAGCAGTTTGATCGGCAGACAGGCTTTCTTT
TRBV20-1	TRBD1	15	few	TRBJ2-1	CSARDLAGGTGEQFF	TGCAGTGCTAGAGATCTCGCGGGTGGGACAGGTGAGCAGTTCTTC
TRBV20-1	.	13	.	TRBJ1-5	CSAPEQGAQPQHF	TGCAGTGCCCCGGAACAAGGGGCTCAGCCCCAGCATTTT
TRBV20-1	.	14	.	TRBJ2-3	CSARDVSRTDTQYF	TGCAGTGCTAGAGATGTCAGTCGCACAGATACGCAGTATTTT
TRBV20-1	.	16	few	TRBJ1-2	CSARPGIDKFNYGYTF	TGCAGTGCTAGACCCGGAATAGATAAATTTAACTATGGCTACACCTTC
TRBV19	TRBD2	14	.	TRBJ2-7	CASSTSGIDYEQYF	TGTGCCAGTAGTACTAGCGGGATCGACTACGAGCAGTACTTC
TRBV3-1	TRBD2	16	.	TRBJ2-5	CASSQDLGRGVETQYF	TGTGCCAGCAGCCAAGATCTTGGGCGGGGGGTAGAGACCCAGTACTTC
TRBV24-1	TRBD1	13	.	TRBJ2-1	CATRDVQGDEQFF	TGTGCCACCAGGGATGTTCAGGGGGATGAGCAGTTCTTC
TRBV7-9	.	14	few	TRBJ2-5	CASTHPGRQETQYF	TGTGCCAGCACCCACCCGGGACGCCAAGAGACCCAGTACTTC
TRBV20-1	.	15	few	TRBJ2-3	CSARGGTAFGDTQYF	TGCAGTGCTAGAGGGGGGACCGCCTTCGGAGATACGCAGTATTTT
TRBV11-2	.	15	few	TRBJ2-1	CASRKRRLGTEEQFF	TGTGCCAGCAGAAAAAGGAGACTAGGGACGGAGGAGCAGTTCTTC
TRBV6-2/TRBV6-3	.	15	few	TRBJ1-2	CASSYAGAGHYGYTF	TGTGCCAGCAGTTACGCCGGGGCAGGGCACTATGGCTACACCTTC
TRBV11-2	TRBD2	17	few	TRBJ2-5	CASSLVGLAGNSQTQYF	TGTGCCAGCAGCCTGGTAGGGCTAGCGGGAAATTCTCAGACCCAGTACTTC
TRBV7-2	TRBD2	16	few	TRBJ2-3	CASSFPGLAGADTQYF	TGTGCCAGCAGCTTTCCGGGACTAGCGGGGGCCGATACGCAGTATTTT
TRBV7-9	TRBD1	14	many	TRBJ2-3	CASSSDRGPDTQYF	TGTGCCAGCAGCTCAGACAGGGGACCAGATACGCAGTATTTT
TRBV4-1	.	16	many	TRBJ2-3	CASSQDTLEVADTQYF	TGCGCCAGCAGCCAAGATACGCTAGAAGTGGCAGATACGCAGTATTTT
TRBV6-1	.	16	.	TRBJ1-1	CASRRGVWDLNTEAFF	TGTGCCAGCAGGAGAGGCGTATGGGACCTGAACACTGAAGCTTTCTTT
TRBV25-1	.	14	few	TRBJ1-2	CASRGETGLYGYTF	TGTGCCAGCAGAGGCGAAACGGGACTCTATGGCTACACCTTC
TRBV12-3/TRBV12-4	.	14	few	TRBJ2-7	CASSLGGNTYEQYF	TGTGCCAGCAGTTTAGGGGGGAACACCTACGAGCAGTACTTC